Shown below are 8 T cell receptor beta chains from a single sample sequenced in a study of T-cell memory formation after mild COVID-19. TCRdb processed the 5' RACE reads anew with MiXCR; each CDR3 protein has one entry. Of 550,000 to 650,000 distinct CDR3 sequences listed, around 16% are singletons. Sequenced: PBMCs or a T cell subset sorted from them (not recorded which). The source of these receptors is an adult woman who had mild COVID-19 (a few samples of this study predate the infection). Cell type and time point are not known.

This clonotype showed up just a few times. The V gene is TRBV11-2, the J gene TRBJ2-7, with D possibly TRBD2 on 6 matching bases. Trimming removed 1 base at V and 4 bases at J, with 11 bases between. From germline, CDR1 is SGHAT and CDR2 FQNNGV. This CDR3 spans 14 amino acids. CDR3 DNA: TGTGCCAGCAGCTTAGGTTGGAGGGATTACGAGCAGTACTTC. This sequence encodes CASSLGWRDYEQYF.

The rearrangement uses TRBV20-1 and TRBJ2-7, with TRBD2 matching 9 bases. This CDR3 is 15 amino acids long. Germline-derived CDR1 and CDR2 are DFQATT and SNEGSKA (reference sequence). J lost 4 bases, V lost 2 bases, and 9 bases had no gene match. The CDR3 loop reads CSARSPTAGGYEQYF. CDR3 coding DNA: TGCAGTGCTAGATCCCCCACAGCGGGAGGTTACGAGCAGTACTTC.

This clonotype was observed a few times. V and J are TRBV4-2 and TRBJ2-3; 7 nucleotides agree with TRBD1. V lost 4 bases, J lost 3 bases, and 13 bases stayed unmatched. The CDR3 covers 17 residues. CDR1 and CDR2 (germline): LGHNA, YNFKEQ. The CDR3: CASSPSVAGGLTDTQYF. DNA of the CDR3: TGTGCCAGCAGCCCCTCCGTGGCAGGGGGATTAACAGATACGCAGTATTTT.

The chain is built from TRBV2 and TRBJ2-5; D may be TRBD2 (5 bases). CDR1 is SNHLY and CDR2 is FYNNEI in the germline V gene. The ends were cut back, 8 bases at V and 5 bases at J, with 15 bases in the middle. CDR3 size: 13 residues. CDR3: CASGKARGETQYF. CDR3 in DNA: TGTGCCAGCGGAAAAGCGAGAGGGGAGACCCAGTACTTC.

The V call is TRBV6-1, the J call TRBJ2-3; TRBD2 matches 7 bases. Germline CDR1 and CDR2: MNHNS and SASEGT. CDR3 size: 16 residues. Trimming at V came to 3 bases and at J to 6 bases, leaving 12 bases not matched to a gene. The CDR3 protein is CASSDSGGRESDTQYF. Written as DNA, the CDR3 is TGTGCCAGCAGTGACTCCGGAGGGAGGGAGTCTGATACGCAGTATTTT.

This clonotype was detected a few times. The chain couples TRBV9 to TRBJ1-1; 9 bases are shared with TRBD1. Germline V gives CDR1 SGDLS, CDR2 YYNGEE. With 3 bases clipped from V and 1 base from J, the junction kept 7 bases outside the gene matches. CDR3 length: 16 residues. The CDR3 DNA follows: TGTGCCAGCAGCGAGGGACAGGGTCTTACGAACACTGAAGCTTTCTTT. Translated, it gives CASSEGQGLTNTEAFF.

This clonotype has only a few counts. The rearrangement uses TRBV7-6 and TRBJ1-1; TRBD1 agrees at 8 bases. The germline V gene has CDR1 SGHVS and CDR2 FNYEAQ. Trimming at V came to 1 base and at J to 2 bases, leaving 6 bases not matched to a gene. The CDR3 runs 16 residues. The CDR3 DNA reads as TGTGCCAGCAGCTTAGGAACCGGGACAGGAAACACTGAAGCTTTCTTT. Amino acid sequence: CASSLGTGTGNTEAFF.

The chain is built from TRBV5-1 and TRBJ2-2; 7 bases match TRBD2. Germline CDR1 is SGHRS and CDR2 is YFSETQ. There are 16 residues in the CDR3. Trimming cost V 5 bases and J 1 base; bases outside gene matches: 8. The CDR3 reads CASRLVGGRNTGELFF. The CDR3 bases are TGCGCCAGCAGACTCGTGGGAGGGCGGAACACCGGGGAGCTGTTTTTT.